This TCR beta chain was captured in a study of OX40 agonist ivuxolimab in advanced cancers. Across the study: Each patient was given ivuxolimab into a vein every 2 weeks, at 0.01 to 10 mg/kg. Partial responses, seen in three patients, involved one hepatocellular carcinoma and two cutaneous melanomas.

Germline assignment: CDR1 SGHDT and CDR2 YYEEEE. CDR3 length equals 16 residues. The V segment lost 4 bases and the J segment 4 bases; nucleotides outside the gene matches: 8. General study findings and limits: In the 0.1-3.0 mg/kg groups, partial responders showed among the lowest expansion.

Using immunoSEQ multiplex PCR, the repertoire was profiled, and TCRdb retains in-frame clones only, with some absent. The sample records about 44,000 clones, roughly 80% being singletons. Prior autoimmune disease or systemic immunosuppression barred patients. About this clone: Its antigen is as yet unknown.

The sample here was CD4+ or CD8+ T cells sorted from blood, taken in a trial of the OX40 agonist ivuxolimab. V and J are TRBV5-6 and TRBJ2-7; 13 bases fit TRBD2. The sequence came from an adult with an advanced solid tumor such as melanoma, head and neck, liver or kidney cancer. The DNA for the CDR3 is TGTGCCAGCAGCCTACCGGGACTAGCGGGATCATACGAGCAGTACTTC. Its translation is CASSLPGLAGSYEQYF.